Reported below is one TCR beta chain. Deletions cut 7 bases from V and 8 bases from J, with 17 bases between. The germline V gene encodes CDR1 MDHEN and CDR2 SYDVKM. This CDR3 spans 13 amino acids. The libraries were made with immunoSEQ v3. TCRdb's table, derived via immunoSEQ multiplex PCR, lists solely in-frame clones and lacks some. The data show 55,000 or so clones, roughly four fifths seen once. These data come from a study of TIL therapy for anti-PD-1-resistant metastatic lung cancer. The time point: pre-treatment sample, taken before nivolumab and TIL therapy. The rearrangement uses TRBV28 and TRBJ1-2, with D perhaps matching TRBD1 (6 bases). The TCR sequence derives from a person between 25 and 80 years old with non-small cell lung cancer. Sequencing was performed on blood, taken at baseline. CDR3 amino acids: CASNPAGGQGYTF. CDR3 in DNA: TGTGCCAGCAATCCGGCGGGGGGGCAAGGCTACACCTTC.